One and the same sample provided the 24 T cell receptor beta chains below, sequenced in a study of pediatric ulcerative colitis (dated by TCRdb to about 2019). Libraries were made using the immunoSEQ multiplex PCR assay. The table was pulled from immuneACCESS by TCRdb, which kept in-frame rearrangements only. Such tables lose some clones; where checked, under half of the loss comes from unresolved V genes, and the rest has no known cause. Present in this sample are about 32,000 clones, roughly four fifths of which were seen just once. The ten largest clonotypes hold around 4.4% of the sample. Sequenced: blood. The receptors here all came from a boy aged 5-17 years with severe ulcerative colitis.

The chain joins TRBV5-6 to TRBJ2-3; tentative D call: TRBD2 (7 bases). This CDR3 spans 15 amino acids. The germline CDR1 and CDR2 sequences are SGHDT and YYEEEE. The V and J ends lost 7 bases and 5 bases respectively, with 20 bases between them. The CDR3 spells CASDPWGGAKDTQYF. The CDR3 DNA reads as TGTGCCAGCGACCCCTGGGGGGGGGCTAAAGATACGCAGTATTTT.

V usage is TRBV6-1 and J usage is TRBJ2-1; weak D call: TRBD1 (5 bases). CDR3 length equals 16 residues. The V gene lost 6 bases and the J gene lost 4 bases, with 19 bases spanning the gap. Germline V gene lookup returns CDR1 MNHNS and CDR2 SASEGT. CDR3 loop: CASRETHRTDYNEQFF. As DNA, the CDR3 is TGTGCCAGCAGAGAAACACACAGGACGGATTACAATGAGCAGTTCTTC.

As for this clone: Other DNA sequences in the sample encode the same CDR3. The J gene is TRBJ2-5, the V gene TRBV7-9; D remains unclear. The V end lost 1 base, the J end lost 5 bases, and 8 bases lay between the germline ends. The CDR3 length is 13 residues. Germline loops: CDR1 SEHNR, CDR2 FQNEAQ (reference sequence). CDR3 nucleotide sequence: TGTGCCAGCAGCTTAGTGGTCCAGGAGACCCAGTACTTC. This sequence encodes CASSLVVQETQYF.

The gene calls are TRBV29-1 and TRBJ2-5; no definite D call. Per the germline V gene, CDR1 is SQVTM and CDR2 is ANQGSEA. This CDR3 comprises 10 residues. Trimming removed 4 bases from V and 3 bases from J, with 3 bases in between. The CDR3 here is CSVAEETQYF. CDR3 bases: TGCAGCGTTGCCGAAGAGACCCAGTACTTC.

The CDR3 DNA reads TGTGCCAGCAGTTTCCCGGACGGACGGTACACCGGGGAGCTGTTTTTT. It is translated as CASSFPDGRYTGELFF. The V call is TRBV6-6, the J call TRBJ2-2; no firm D call. This CDR3 is 16 amino acids long. The V gene's germline CDR1 is MNHNY and CDR2 SVGAGI (reference sequence). V lost 4 bases, J lost 3 bases, and 15 bases lay in between.

J is TRBJ2-3 and V is TRBV29-1; a possible D gene is TRBD2 (7 bases). CDR1 and CDR2 (germline): SQVTM, ANQGSEA. Deletions cut 2 bases from V and 2 bases from J, with 11 bases between. This CDR3 comprises 14 residues. The CDR3 DNA follows: TGCAGCGTTGAATTGCGGGGGCCCACAGATACGCAGTATTTT. This translates into CSVELRGPTDTQYF.

This clone was counted once. The CDR3 carries no conserved terminal phenylalanine or tryptophan, so it likely arises from a read error. The limits of the CDR3 on the DNA are not certain, so only TCRdb's listed CDR3 is given. Here the CDR3 reads CASSSRGLR. This chain uses TRBV19 with TRBJ1-2. The CDR3 is 9 amino acids in total, end residues counted. Germline V gene sequence: CDR1 LNHDA, CDR2 SQIVND (reference sequence).

This clone was recorded a few times. V usage is TRBV9 and J usage is TRBJ1-6; a possible D gene is TRBD1 (6 bases). The CDR3 covers 15 residues. Germline V gene data show CDR1 as SGDLS and CDR2 as YYNGEE. V was clipped by 3 bases and J by 5 bases, with 12 bases between them. The CDR3, as DNA: TGTGCCAGCAGCGCTACAGGACAGCATAATTCACCCCTCCACTTT. The encoded protein is CASSATGQHNSPLHF. Drawing the rest from reference TRBV9 and TRBJ1-6, the complete variable domain is DSGVTQTPKHLITATGQRVTLRCSPRSGDLSVYWYQQSLDQGLQFLIQYYNGEERAKGNILERFSAQQFPDLHSELNLSSLELGDSALYFCASSATGQHNSPLHFGNGTRLTVT.

This chain connects TRBV19 to TRBJ1-2, with 9 bases fitting TRBD1. The V gene end was trimmed by 5 bases and the J gene end by 5 bases; junction bases not matched to a gene: 9. Per the germline V gene, CDR1 is LNHDA and CDR2 is SQIVND (reference sequence). The CDR3 spans 15 residues. The CDR3 loop is CASSLGGTGTYGYTF. The CDR3 DNA reads TGTGCCAGTAGTCTGGGGGGGACAGGGACATATGGCTACACCTTC.

This chain uses TRBV11-2 with TRBJ2-1; D is uncertain. Trimming took 7 bases from V and 6 from J, leaving 19 bases between them. The CDR3 contains 15 residues. Germline V gene lookup returns CDR1 SGHAT and CDR2 FQNNGV. CDR3 amino acids: CASTSAGDQANEQFF. The CDR3 nucleotides are TGTGCCAGCACCTCCGCTGGGGATCAGGCCAATGAGCAGTTCTTC.

The chain carries TRBV13 and TRBJ2-1; D is undetermined. This CDR3 region has 13 residues. In germline, CDR1 is PRHDT, CDR2 FYEKMQ (reference sequence). The V end lost 4 bases, the J end lost 10 bases, and 14 bases lay between the germline ends. Here the CDR3 DNA reads TGTGCCAGCAGCTCCTCCGTGGGTAAAGAGCAGTTCTTC. Translated, it gives CASSSSVGKEQFF.

This chain joins TRBV19 and TRBJ2-7, with TRBD1 as a possible D gene (6 bases). Germline V gene sequence: CDR1 LNHDA, CDR2 SQIVND (reference sequence). This CDR3 spans 16 amino acids. The V gene lost 3 bases and the J gene lost 6 bases, with 21 bases spanning the gap. In nucleotides, the CDR3 is TGTGCCAGTAGTATCAATTGGGGGCGCCGACCGGGCGAGCAGTACTTC. Its protein is CASSINWGRRPGEQYF.

This chain joins TRBV6-6 and TRBJ2-5, with 9 nucleotides matching TRBD2. CDR3 length: 15 residues. The germline CDR1 and CDR2 sequences are MNHNY and SVGAGI (reference sequence). The V gene end was trimmed by 6 bases and the J gene end by 5 bases; junction bases not matched to a gene: 10. CDR3 sequence reads: CASSPRLAAGETQYF. In DNA form, the CDR3 reads TGTGCCAGCAGCCCCCGACTAGCGGCGGGGGAGACCCAGTACTTC.

The rearrangement joins TRBV2 to TRBJ2-1, with a tentative D call TRBD2 (7 bases). There are 14 residues in the CDR3. V lost 10 bases to trimming and J lost 3 bases, with 16 bases between them. Per germline, CDR1 SNHLY and CDR2 FYNNEI. CDR3: CAISGGLIYNEQFF. CDR3 DNA: TGTGCCATCTCGGGGGGCCTGATCTACAATGAGCAGTTCTTC.

The table lists this clone with a few counts. The chain couples TRBV4-1 to TRBJ1-4; possible D gene TRBD1, 5 bases. Germline CDR1 reads MGHRA; CDR2 reads YSYEKL. The ends were cut back, 6 bases at V and 5 bases at J, with 22 bases in the middle. The CDR3 is made up of 17 amino acids. Here the CDR3 reads CASSWGTVTNVNEKLFF. The CDR3 bases are TGCGCCAGCAGTTGGGGCACAGTAACGAACGTAAATGAAAAACTGTTTTTT.

This chain connects TRBV11-3 to TRBJ2-3; a weak D match, TRBD1 (5 bases). CDR1 SGHNT and CDR2 YENEEA come from the germline V gene. This CDR3 has 14 amino acids. Trimming removed 2 bases at V and 6 bases at J, with 12 bases between. The CDR3 nucleotides read TGTGCCAGCAGCTTATCAGGGCTTGGGGATACGCAGTATTTT. It specifies CASSLSGLGDTQYF. Combining the CDR3 with reference TRBV11-3 and TRBJ2-3 gives the whole variable domain EAGVVQSPRYKIIEKKQPVAFWCNPISGHNTLYWYLQNLGQGPELLIRYENEEAVDDSQLPKDRFSAERLKGVDSTLKIQPAELGDSAVYLCASSLSGLGDTQYFGPGTRLTVL.

This chain uses TRBV6-4 with TRBJ1-5, with D possibly TRBD1 on 6 matching bases. Per germline, CDR1 MRHNA and CDR2 SNTAGT. The CDR3 runs to 14 residues. Deletions cut 4 bases from V and 3 bases from J, with 10 bases between. CDR3 sequence reads: CASSVRGDNQPQHF. CDR3 in DNA: TGTGCCAGCAGTGTGAGGGGGGACAATCAGCCCCAGCATTTT.

The V call is TRBV6-6, the J call TRBJ2-7; D gene uncertain. This CDR3 comprises 13 residues. From germline, CDR1 is MNHNY and CDR2 SVGAGI (reference sequence). Trimming removed 6 bases at V and 3 bases at J, with 12 bases between. The DNA for the CDR3 is TGTGCCAGCAGCGCCACACGGTTCTACGAGCAGTACTTC. Translated: CASSATRFYEQYF.

The V gene is TRBV6-1, the J gene TRBJ2-3; D call uncertain. The V end was cut by 1 base, the J end by 5 bases, with 13 bases between. In germline, CDR1 is MNHNS, CDR2 SASEGT. The CDR3 sequence is 15 residues long. CDR3 sequence reads: CASSEVLTSGDTQYF. The CDR3 coding sequence is TGTGCCAGCAGTGAAGTCCTTACGTCGGGAGATACGCAGTATTTT.

The chain links TRBV27 to TRBJ2-7; 8 bases are shared with TRBD2. This CDR3 has 16 residues. V dropped 6 bases and J dropped 0; count of bases not matched to a gene: 10. Germline values: CDR1 MNHEY, CDR2 SMNVEV (reference sequence). In nucleotides, the CDR3 is TGTGCCAGCAGCCTATATATAGCGGGGTCCTCCTACGAGCAGTACTTC. Translated, it gives CASSLYIAGSSYEQYF.

This chain joins TRBV7-6 and TRBJ2-1; no reliable D call. The CDR3 is 17 residues long. Per the germline V gene, CDR1 is SGHVS and CDR2 is FNYEAQ. The V end lost 3 bases, the J end lost 7 bases, and 22 bases lay between the germline ends. CDR3 bases: TGTGCCAGCAGCTTCAGTATGGTGGAGCCTTCAAGGAATGAGCAGTTCTTC. Protein product: CASSFSMVEPSRNEQFF.

This chain joins TRBV18 and TRBJ2-5; either TRBD1 or TRBD2 may fit D (5 bases each). The CDR3 runs to 15 residues. The ends were cut back, 1 base at V and 4 bases at J, with 13 bases in the middle. Per the germline V gene, CDR1 is KGHSH and CDR2 is LQKENI. This CDR3 is CASSPRAGARETQYF. CDR3 sequence (DNA): TGTGCCAGCTCACCACGAGCCGGGGCTAGAGAGACCCAGTACTTC. The full variable domain, rest sourced from reference TRBV18 and TRBJ2-5, is NAGVMQNPRHLVRRRGQEARLRCSPMKGHSHVYWYRQLPEEGLKFMVYLQKENIIDESGMPKERFSAEFPKEGPSILRIQQVVRGDSAAYFCASSPRAGARETQYFGPGTRLLVL.

This clone has only a few counts. The V gene is TRBV9, the J gene TRBJ2-2, with TRBD1 matching over 10 bases. The CDR3 spans 16 residues. CDR1 SGDLS and CDR2 YYNGEE come from the germline V gene. The junction had 5 bases not matched to a gene; V was cut back by 2 bases and J by 4 bases. The CDR3 bases are TGTGCCAGCAGCGTTTGGGACAGGGGTATCACCGGGGAGCTGTTTTTT. It translates to CASSVWDRGITGELFF. The full variable domain, in which reference TRBV9 and TRBJ2-2 provide the parts outside the CDR3, is DSGVTQTPKHLITATGQRVTLRCSPRSGDLSVYWYQQSLDQGLQFLIQYYNGEERAKGNILERFSAQQFPDLHSELNLSSLELGDSALYFCASSVWDRGITGELFFGEGSRLTVL.

This clone was seen only once. The V call is TRBV6-6, the J call TRBJ2-7; D call uncertain. The ends were cut back, 6 bases at V and 1 base at J, with 13 bases in the middle. This CDR3 region has 14 residues. Germline V lookup: CDR1 MNHNY, CDR2 SVGAGI (reference sequence). The DNA of the CDR3 is TGTGCCAGCAGACCCTCACTTGGATCCTACGAGCAGTACTTC. This translates into CASRPSLGSYEQYF.